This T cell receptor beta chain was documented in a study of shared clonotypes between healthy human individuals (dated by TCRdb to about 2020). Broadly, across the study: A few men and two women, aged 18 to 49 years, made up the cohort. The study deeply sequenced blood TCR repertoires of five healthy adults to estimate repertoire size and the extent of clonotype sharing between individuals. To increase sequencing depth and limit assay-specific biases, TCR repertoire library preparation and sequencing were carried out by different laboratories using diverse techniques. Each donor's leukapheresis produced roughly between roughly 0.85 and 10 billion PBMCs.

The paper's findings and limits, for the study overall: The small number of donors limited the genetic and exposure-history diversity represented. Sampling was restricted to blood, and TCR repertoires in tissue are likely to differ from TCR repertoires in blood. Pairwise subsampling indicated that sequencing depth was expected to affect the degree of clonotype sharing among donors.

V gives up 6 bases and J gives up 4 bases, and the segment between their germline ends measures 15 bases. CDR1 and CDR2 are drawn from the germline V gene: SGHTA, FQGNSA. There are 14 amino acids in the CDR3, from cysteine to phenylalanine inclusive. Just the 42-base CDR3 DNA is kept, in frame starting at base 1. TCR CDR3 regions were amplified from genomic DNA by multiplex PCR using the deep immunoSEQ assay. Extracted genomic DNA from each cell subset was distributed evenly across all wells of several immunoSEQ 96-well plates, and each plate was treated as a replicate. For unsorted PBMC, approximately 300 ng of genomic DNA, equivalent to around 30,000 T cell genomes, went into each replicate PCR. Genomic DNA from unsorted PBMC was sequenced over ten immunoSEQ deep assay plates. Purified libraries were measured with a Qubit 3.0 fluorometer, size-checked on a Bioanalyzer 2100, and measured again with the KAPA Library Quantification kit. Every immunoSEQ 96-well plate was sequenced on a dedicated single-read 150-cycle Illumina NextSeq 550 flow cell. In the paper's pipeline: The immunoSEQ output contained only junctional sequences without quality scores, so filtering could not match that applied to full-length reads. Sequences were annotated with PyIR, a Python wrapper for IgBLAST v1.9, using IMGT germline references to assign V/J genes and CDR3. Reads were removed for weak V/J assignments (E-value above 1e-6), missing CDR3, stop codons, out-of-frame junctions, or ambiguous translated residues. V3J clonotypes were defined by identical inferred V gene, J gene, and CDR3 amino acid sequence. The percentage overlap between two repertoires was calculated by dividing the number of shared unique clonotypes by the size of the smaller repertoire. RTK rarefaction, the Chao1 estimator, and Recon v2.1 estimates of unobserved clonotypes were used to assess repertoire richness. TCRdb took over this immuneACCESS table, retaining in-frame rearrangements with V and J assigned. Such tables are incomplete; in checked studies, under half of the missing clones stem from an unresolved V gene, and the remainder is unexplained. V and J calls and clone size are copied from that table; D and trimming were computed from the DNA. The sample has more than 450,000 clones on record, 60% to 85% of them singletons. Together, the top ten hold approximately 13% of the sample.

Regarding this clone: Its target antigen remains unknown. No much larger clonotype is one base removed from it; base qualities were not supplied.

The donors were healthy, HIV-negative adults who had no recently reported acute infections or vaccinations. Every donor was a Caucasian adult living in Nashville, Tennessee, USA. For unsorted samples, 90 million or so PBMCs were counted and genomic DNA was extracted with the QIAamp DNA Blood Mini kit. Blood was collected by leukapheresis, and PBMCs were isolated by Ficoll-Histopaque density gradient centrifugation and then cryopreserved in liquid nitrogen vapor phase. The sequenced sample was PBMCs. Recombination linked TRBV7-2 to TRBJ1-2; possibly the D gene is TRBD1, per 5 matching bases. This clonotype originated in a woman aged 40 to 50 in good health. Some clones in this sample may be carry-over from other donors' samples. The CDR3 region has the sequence CASSQQESIYGYTF. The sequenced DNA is TGTGCCAGCAGTCAACAGGAGTCAATCTATGGCTACACCTTC.